The rows below give T cell receptor beta chains drawn from one sample of a study of regulatory T cells in long-lasting Graves disease. TCRdb analysed the multiplex PCR reads with MiXCR anew, one entry per CDR3 protein. The sample has about 560,000 distinct CDR3 sequences; 15% to 20% are singletons. The data were also submitted as part of a second study, on T cells in Graves' hyperthyroidism and ophthalmopathy.

Sequenced material: peripheral blood mononuclear cells (PBMCs), taken at new diagnosis, from a patient treated with antithyroid drugs. The receptors originated from a man younger than 30 with Graves disease. Each CDR3 is given with its conserved first and last residue. Fields, in order: V gene, D gene, J gene, clone size, CDR3 length, CDR3 protein, CDR3 DNA. The D gene is left open where the match is weak. Clone size is stated in some rows and not others, as once, few, many or a class when expanded.

v_call: TRBV29-1
d_call: -
j_call: TRBJ2-7
clone_size: few
cdr3_length: 11
cdr3_aa: CSAQSGDEQYF
cdr3_nt: TGCAGCGCCCAGTCCGGTGACGAGCAGTACTTC

v_call: TRBV6-1
d_call: TRBD2
j_call: TRBJ2-2
clone_size: many
cdr3_length: 14
cdr3_aa: CASSSGRANGELFF
cdr3_nt: TGTGCCAGCAGTAGCGGGAGGGCTAACGGGGAGCTGTTTTTT

v_call: TRBV5-1
d_call: TRBD2
j_call: TRBJ2-1
clone_size: -
cdr3_length: 17
cdr3_aa: CASREGLAGLFYNEQFF
cdr3_nt: TGCGCCAGCAGGGAGGGACTAGCGGGACTCTTTTACAATGAGCAGTTCTTC

v_call: TRBV6-1
d_call: -
j_call: TRBJ2-1
clone_size: -
cdr3_length: 15
cdr3_aa: CASSPEDGLLDEQFF
cdr3_nt: TGTGCCAGCAGCCCCGAGGACGGACTATTGGATGAGCAGTTCTTC

v_call: TRBV20-1
d_call: -
j_call: TRBJ1-4
clone_size: -
cdr3_length: 16
cdr3_aa: CSASSSSGPGNEKLFF
cdr3_nt: TGCAGTGCTAGCAGCAGTTCGGGGCCCGGTAATGAAAAACTGTTTTTT

v_call: TRBV5-1
d_call: TRBD1
j_call: TRBJ1-1
clone_size: many
cdr3_length: 13
cdr3_aa: CASSQQGGTEAFF
cdr3_nt: TGTGCCAGCAGTCAGCAGGGGGGAACTGAAGCTTTCTTT

v_call: TRBV20-1
d_call: TRBD2
j_call: TRBJ2-1
clone_size: -
cdr3_length: 13
cdr3_aa: CSAWTSGIDEQLF
cdr3_nt: TGCAGTGCCTGGACTAGCGGGATTGATGAGCAGCTCTTC

v_call: TRBV27
d_call: -
j_call: TRBJ1-5
clone_size: many
cdr3_length: 14
cdr3_aa: CASRGTGFGQPQHF
cdr3_nt: TGTGCCAGCAGAGGAACAGGGTTCGGTCAGCCCCAGCATTTT

v_call: TRBV11-2
d_call: -
j_call: TRBJ2-1
clone_size: -
cdr3_length: 15
cdr3_aa: CASSPRGLALDEQFF
cdr3_nt: TGTGCCAGCAGCCCTAGGGGGCTAGCGTTGGATGAGCAGTTCTTC

v_call: TRBV19
d_call: -
j_call: TRBJ1-5
clone_size: -
cdr3_length: 15
cdr3_aa: CASSTRPISNQPQHF
cdr3_nt: TGTGCCAGTAGTACCCGACCGATTAGCAATCAGCCCCAGCATTTT

v_call: TRBV6-1
d_call: -
j_call: TRBJ1-2
clone_size: many
cdr3_length: 16
cdr3_aa: CASSEARTAGGSGYTF
cdr3_nt: TGTGCCAGCAGTGAAGCAAGGACAGCCGGGGGCTCTGGCTACACCTTC

v_call: TRBV7-9
d_call: TRBD2
j_call: TRBJ2-2
clone_size: many
cdr3_length: 17
cdr3_aa: CASSSLGGRAYTGELFF
cdr3_nt: TGTGCCAGCAGCTCCCTTGGCGGGAGGGCGTACACCGGGGAGCTGTTTTTT

v_call: TRBV27
d_call: -
j_call: TRBJ2-3
clone_size: many
cdr3_length: 16
cdr3_aa: CASSPGTPQGTDTQYF
cdr3_nt: TGTGCCAGCAGTCCGGGGACACCCCAGGGGACAGATACGCAGTATTTT

v_call: TRBV20-1
d_call: -
j_call: TRBJ2-7
clone_size: many
cdr3_length: 14
cdr3_aa: CSARDRPATYEQYF
cdr3_nt: TGCAGTGCTAGAGATAGGCCAGCAACCTACGAGCAGTACTTC

v_call: TRBV3-1
d_call: TRBD1
j_call: TRBJ1-1
clone_size: many
cdr3_length: 13
cdr3_aa: CASSQYRGTEAFF
cdr3_nt: TGTGCCAGCAGCCAGTACAGGGGCACTGAAGCTTTCTTT

v_call: TRBV27
d_call: TRBD2
j_call: TRBJ2-2
clone_size: many
cdr3_length: 15
cdr3_aa: CASSPRSGRAGELFF
cdr3_nt: TGTGCCAGCAGTCCGAGGAGCGGGAGGGCCGGGGAGCTGTTTTTT

v_call: TRBV7-9
d_call: TRBD1
j_call: TRBJ2-3
clone_size: -
cdr3_length: 15
cdr3_aa: CASSPPGQGTDTQYF
cdr3_nt: TGTGCCAGCAGTCCTCCGGGACAGGGCACAGATACGCAGTATTTT

v_call: TRBV27
d_call: TRBD1
j_call: TRBJ2-1
clone_size: -
cdr3_length: 14
cdr3_aa: CASSGGSVGYEQFF
cdr3_nt: TGTGCCAGCTCAGGGGGCTCTGTCGGTTATGAGCAGTTCTTC

v_call: TRBV28
d_call: TRBD1
j_call: TRBJ1-6
clone_size: many
cdr3_length: 15
cdr3_aa: CASSPTRQGNSPLHF
cdr3_nt: TGTGCCAGCAGTCCCACCCGACAGGGGAATTCACCCCTCCACTTT

v_call: TRBV20-1
d_call: TRBD1
j_call: TRBJ1-1
clone_size: -
cdr3_length: 13
cdr3_aa: CSARTGGNFEAFF
cdr3_nt: TGCAGTGCAAGGACAGGGGGAAACTTTGAAGCTTTCTTT

v_call: TRBV6-4
d_call: TRBD1
j_call: TRBJ2-1
clone_size: -
cdr3_length: 11
cdr3_aa: CASRTGNEQFF
cdr3_nt: TGTGCCAGCAGGACAGGGAATGAGCAGTTCTTC

v_call: TRBV5-5
d_call: TRBD1
j_call: TRBJ2-1
clone_size: -
cdr3_length: 16
cdr3_aa: CASNALTSSGGNEQFF
cdr3_nt: TGTGCCAGCAACGCGTTAACGTCATCAGGGGGTAATGAGCAGTTCTTC

v_call: TRBV30
d_call: -
j_call: TRBJ1-1
clone_size: many
cdr3_length: 12
cdr3_aa: CAWSVMDTEAFF
cdr3_nt: TGTGCCTGGAGTGTAATGGACACTGAAGCTTTCTTT

v_call: TRBV14
d_call: TRBD1
j_call: TRBJ2-7
clone_size: -
cdr3_length: 14
cdr3_aa: CASSRRDSAYEQYF
cdr3_nt: TGTGCCAGCAGCCGCCGGGACAGCGCCTACGAGCAGTACTTC

v_call: TRBV20-1
d_call: -
j_call: TRBJ1-5
clone_size: -
cdr3_length: 14
cdr3_aa: CSAKLRVGNQPQHF
cdr3_nt: TGCAGTGCCAAACTACGTGTGGGCAATCAGCCCCAGCATTTT

v_call: TRBV2
d_call: -
j_call: TRBJ1-2
clone_size: many
cdr3_length: 12
cdr3_aa: CASTSSYYGYTF
cdr3_nt: TGTGCCAGCACATCAAGCTACTATGGCTACACCTTC

v_call: TRBV5-1
d_call: -
j_call: TRBJ2-7
clone_size: many
cdr3_length: 13
cdr3_aa: CASSFEQGYEQYF
cdr3_nt: TGCGCCAGCAGCTTTGAACAGGGCTACGAGCAGTACTTC